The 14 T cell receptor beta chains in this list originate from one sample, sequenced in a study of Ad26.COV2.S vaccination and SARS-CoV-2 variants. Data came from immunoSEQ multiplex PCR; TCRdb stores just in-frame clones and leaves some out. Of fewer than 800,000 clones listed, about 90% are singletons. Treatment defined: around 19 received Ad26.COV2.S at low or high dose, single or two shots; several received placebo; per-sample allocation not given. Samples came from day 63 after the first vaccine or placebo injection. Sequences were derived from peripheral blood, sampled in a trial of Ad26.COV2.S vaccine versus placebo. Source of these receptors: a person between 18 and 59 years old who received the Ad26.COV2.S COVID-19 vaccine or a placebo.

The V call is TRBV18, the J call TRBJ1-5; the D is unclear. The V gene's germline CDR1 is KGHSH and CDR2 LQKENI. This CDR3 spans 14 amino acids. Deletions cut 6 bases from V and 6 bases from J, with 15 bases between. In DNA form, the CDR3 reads TGTGCCAGCTCTCAGGAATCAGGAGTTCAGCCCCAGCATTTT. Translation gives CASSQESGVQPQHF.

This chain's CDR3 is CASTPGLAVYEQYF. The CDR3 bases are TGTGCCAGCACCCCAGGACTAGCTGTCTACGAGCAGTACTTC. The V and J genes are TRBV11-2 and TRBJ2-7; 8 nucleotides agree with TRBD2. J gave up 3 bases and V 7 bases, and 8 bases lay outside the gene matches. Germline values: CDR1 SGHAT, CDR2 FQNNGV. The CDR3 sequence is 14 residues long.

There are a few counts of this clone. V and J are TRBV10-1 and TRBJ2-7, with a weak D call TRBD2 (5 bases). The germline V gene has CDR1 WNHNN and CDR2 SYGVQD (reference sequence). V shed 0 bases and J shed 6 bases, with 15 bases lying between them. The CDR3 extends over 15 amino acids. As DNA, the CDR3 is TGCGCCAGCAGTGAGTCGAAGTGGCCTAGCTCCGAGCAGTACTTC. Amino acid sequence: CASSESKWPSSEQYF.

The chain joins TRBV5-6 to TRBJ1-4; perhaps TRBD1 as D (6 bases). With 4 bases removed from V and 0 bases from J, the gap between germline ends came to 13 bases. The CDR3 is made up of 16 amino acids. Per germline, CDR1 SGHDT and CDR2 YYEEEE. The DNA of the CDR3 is TGTGCCAGCAGCAGGGGGAAACTTTCAACTAATGAAAAACTGTTTTTT. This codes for CASSRGKLSTNEKLFF. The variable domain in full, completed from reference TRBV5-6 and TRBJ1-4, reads DAGVTQSPTHLIKTRGQQVTLRCSPKSGHDTVSWYQQALGQGPQFIFQYYEEEERQRGNFPDRFSGHQFPNYSSELNVNALLLGDSALYLCASSRGKLSTNEKLFFGSGTQLSVL.

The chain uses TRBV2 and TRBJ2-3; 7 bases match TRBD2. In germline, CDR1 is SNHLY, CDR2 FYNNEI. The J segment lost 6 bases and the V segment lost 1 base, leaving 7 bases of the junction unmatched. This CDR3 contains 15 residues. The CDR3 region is CASSEEERGFDTQYF. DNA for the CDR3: TGTGCCAGCAGTGAAGAGGAGCGGGGATTTGATACGCAGTATTTT.

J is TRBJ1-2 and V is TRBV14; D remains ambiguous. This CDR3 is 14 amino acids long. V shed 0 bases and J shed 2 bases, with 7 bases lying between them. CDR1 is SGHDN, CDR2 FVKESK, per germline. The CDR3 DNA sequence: TGTGCCAGCAGCCAAGACATCGGGAACTATGGCTACACCTTC. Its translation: CASSQDIGNYGYTF.

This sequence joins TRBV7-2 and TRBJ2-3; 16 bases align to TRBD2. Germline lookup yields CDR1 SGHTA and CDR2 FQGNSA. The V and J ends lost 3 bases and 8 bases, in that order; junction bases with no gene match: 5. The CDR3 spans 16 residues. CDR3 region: CASSLSGLAGGSTQYF. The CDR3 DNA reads TGTGCCAGCAGCTTGTCGGGACTAGCGGGGGGGAGTACGCAGTATTTT.

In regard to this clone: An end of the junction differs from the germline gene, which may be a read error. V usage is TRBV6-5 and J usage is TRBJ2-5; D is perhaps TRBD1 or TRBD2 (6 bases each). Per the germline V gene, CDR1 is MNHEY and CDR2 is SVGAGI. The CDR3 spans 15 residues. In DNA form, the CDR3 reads TGTGCCAGCAGCTACTCGACAGGAGGGGAAGAGACCCAGTACTTC. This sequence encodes CASSYSTGGEETQYF.

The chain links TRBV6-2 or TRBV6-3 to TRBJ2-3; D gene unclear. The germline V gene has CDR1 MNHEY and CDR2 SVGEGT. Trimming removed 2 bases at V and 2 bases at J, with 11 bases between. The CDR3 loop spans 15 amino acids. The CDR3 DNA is TGTGCCAGCAGTTACGGGTATGGAGACACAGATACGCAGTATTTT. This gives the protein CASSYGYGDTDTQYF.

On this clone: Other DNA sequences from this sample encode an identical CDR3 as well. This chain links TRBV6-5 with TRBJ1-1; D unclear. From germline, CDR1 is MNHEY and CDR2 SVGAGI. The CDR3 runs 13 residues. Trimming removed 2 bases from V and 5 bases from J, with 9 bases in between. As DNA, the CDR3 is TGTGCCAGCAGTTACCAGATCACTACTGAAGCTTTCTTT. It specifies CASSYQITTEAFF.

The DNA of the CDR3 is TGTGCCAGCAGTCCTTCAGTTGGTAGCGGGTTCACAGATACGCAGTATTTT. Protein product: CASSPSVGSGFTDTQYF. The chain joins TRBV2 to TRBJ2-3; TRBD2 agrees at 7 bases. With V trimmed by 5 bases and J by 2 bases, 13 bases remained unmatched. This CDR3 is 17 amino acids long. Germline loops: CDR1 SNHLY, CDR2 FYNNEI.

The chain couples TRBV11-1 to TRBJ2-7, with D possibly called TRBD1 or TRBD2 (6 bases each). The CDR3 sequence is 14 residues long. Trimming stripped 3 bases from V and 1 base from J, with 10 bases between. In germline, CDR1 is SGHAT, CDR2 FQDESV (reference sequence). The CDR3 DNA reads TGTGCCAGCAGCTTGGGGGGCCGATCCTACGAGCAGTACTTC. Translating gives CASSLGGRSYEQYF.

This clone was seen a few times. CDR3 sequence: CASSIWDRDYSNQPQHF. The CDR3 DNA sequence: TGTGCCAGTAGTATCTGGGACAGGGATTATAGCAATCAGCCCCAGCATTTT. The chain is built from TRBV19 and TRBJ1-5; TRBD1 matches at 9 bases. The CDR3 is 17 amino acids. Germline values: CDR1 LNHDA, CDR2 SQIVND (reference sequence). With 3 bases clipped from V and 0 bases from J, the junction kept 6 bases outside the gene matches.

CDR3 sequence (DNA): TGTGCCACCAGTGTCCCCAACGGTCGCTACCAGCATTTT. Translation gives CATSVPNGRYQHF. The V gene is TRBV24-1, the J gene TRBJ1-5; D not resolved. The germline CDR1 and CDR2 sequences are KGHDR and SFDVKD. V gave up 5 bases and J gave up 12 bases, with 16 bases separating them. The CDR3 covers 13 residues.